The T cell receptor beta chain described here comes from a study of cytomegalovirus exposure and HLA in healthy donors. Primers: 60 Vbeta forward and 13 Jbeta reverse. Profiled with immunoSEQ multiplex PCR; TCRdb holds only in-frame clones, not every one. Of some 160,000 clones listed, around 72% are singletons. Sequences were obtained from PBMCs. This TCR derives from a woman in her thirties or forties in good health and CMV-seropositive.

The CDR3 protein is CASSSIQGTYGYTF. The CDR3 DNA is TGCGCCAGCAGCTCGATACAGGGCACCTATGGCTACACCTTC. This sequence joins TRBV5-1 and TRBJ1-2; perhaps TRBD1 as D (6 bases). The V gene's germline CDR1 is SGHRS and CDR2 YFSETQ. V was trimmed by 3 bases and J by 4 bases, leaving 13 bases between them. The CDR3 loop spans 14 amino acids.